This T cell receptor beta chain originates from a study of post-analysis software for immune sequencing data. Study information: Courses of disease covered relapsing-remitting, secondary progressive and progressive-relapsing multiple sclerosis.

Germline CDR1 is MGHRA and CDR2 is YSYEKL. The CDR3 has 14 amino acids. Trimming left V 2 bases short and J 5 bases short, with 10 bases between. The study's findings and limits: The five TRBV segments detected at higher frequency in patients than in controls included TRBV5-6, TRBV5-1 and TRBV20-1. Controls had significantly higher normalized Chao1 diversity than multiple sclerosis patients. Same-batch samples co-clustered strongly by F measure.

Unique molecular identifiers were carried by the TCR beta cDNA libraries. It was from approximately 0.91 to 9.4 million T cells that 500,000 or so cDNA molecules came. TCRdb re-analysed the PCR reads in MiXCR, keeping a single row per CDR3 protein. The sample yields roughly 170,000 distinct CDR3 sequences, approximately 28% seen once. Of note for this clonotype: Its antigen remains unknown.

J is TRBJ1-5 and V is TRBV4-1; no definite D call. The sequenced sample was blood. This TCR came from a girl aged 5 to 17 with multiple sclerosis. CDR3 in DNA: TGCGCCAGCAGCCAAAGAGGGTGCGATCAGCCCCAGCATTTT. This translates into CASSQRGCDQPQHF.